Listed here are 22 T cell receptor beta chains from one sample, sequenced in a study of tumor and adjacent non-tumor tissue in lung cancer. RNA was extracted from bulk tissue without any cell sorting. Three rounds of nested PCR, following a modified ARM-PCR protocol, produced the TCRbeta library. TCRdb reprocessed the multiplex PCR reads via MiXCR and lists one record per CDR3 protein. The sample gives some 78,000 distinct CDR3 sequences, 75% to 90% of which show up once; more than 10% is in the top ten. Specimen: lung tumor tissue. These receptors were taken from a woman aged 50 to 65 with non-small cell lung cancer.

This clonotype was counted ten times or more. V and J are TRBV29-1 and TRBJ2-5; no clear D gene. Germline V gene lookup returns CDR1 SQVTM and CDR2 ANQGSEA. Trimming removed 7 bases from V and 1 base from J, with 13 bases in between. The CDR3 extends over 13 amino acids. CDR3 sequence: CSAGWPPQETQYF. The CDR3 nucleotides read TGCAGCGCCGGGTGGCCCCCCCAAGAGACCCAGTACTTC.

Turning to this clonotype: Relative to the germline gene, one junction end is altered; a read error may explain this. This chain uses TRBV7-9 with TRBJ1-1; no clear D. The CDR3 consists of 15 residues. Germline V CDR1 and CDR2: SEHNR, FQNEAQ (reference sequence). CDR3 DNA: TGTGCCAACAGCTCTAGTAGGCACCGGCTCACTAAAGCTTTCTTT. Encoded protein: CANSSSRHRLTKAFF.

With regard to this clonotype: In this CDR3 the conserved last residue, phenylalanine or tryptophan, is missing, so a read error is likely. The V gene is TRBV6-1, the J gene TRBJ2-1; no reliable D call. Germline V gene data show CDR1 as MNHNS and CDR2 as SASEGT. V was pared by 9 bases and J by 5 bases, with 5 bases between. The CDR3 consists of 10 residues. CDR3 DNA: TGTGCCAGTGGAAACAATGAGCAGTTCTCC. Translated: CASGNNEQFS.

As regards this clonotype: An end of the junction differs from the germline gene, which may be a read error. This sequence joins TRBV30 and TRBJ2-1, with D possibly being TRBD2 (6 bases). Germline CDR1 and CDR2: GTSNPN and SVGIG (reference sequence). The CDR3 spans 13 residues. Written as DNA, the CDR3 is TGTGACTGGAGTCCGGGGGTGGCGGAGAAGCAGCTCTTC. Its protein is CDWSPGVAEKQLF. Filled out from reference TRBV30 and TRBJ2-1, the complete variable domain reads SQTIHQWPATLVQPVGSPLSLECTVEGTSNPNLYWYRQAAGRGLQLLFYSVGIGQISSEVPQNLSASRPQDRQFILSSKKLLLSDSGFYLCDWSPGVAEKQLFGPGTRLTVL.

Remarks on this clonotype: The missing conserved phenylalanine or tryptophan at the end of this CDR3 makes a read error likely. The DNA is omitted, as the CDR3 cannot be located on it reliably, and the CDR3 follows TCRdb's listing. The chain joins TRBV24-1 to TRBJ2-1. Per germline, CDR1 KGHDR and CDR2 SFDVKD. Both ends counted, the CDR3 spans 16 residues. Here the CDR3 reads CATSKASSRFYNEQLL.

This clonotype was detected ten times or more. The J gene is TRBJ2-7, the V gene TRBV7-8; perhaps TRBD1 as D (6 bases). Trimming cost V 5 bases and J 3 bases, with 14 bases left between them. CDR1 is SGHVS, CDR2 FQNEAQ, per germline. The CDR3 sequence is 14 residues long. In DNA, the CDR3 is TGTGCCAGCAGCATCTCGGGACAAGGCTACGAGCAGTACTTC. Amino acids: CASSISGQGYEQYF.

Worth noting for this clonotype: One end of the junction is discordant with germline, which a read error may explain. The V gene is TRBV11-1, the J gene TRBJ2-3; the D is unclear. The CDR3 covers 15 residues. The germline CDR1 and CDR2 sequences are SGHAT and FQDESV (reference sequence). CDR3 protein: CASSFSMWSTDMQYF. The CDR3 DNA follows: TGTGCCAGCAGCTTCTCTATGTGGTCCACAGATATGCAGTATTTT.

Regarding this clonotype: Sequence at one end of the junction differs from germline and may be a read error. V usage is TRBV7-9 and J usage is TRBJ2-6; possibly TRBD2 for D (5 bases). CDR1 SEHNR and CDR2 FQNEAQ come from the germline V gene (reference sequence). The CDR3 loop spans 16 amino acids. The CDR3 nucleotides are TGTGCCAGCAGCCCCGGAGAGGACTCTTGGGCCAACGTCCTGACTTTC. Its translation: CASSPGEDSWANVLTF.

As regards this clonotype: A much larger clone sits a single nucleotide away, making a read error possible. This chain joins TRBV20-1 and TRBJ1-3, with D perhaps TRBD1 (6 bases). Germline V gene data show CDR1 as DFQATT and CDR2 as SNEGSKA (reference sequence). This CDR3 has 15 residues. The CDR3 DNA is TGCAATGCTAGAGCAGAAGGGGGTAGAGGAAACACCATATATTTT. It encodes CNARAEGGRGNTIYF.

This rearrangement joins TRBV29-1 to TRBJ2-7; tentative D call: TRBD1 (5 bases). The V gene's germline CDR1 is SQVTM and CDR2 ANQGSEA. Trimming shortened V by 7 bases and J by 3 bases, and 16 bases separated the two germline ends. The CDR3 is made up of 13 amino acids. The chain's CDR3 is CSGRHGADYEQYF. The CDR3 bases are TGCAGCGGAAGACATGGGGCGGACTACGAGCAGTACTTC.

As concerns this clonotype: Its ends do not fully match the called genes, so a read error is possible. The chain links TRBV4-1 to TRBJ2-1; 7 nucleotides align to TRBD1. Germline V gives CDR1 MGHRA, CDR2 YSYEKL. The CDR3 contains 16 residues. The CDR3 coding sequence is TGCGCCATCAGCCACGCTACGCCGACAGGGATGAGCGAGCAGTTCTTC. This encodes CAISHATPTGMSEQFF.

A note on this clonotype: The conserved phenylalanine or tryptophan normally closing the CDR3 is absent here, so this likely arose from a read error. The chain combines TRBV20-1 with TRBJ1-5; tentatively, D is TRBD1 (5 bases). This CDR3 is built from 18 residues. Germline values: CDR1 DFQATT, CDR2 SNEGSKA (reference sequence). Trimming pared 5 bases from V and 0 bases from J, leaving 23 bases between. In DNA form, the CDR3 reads TGCAGTGCTCAACCTACTCCCGGGGGGGTTTATAGCAATCAGCCCCAGCATATT. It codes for CSAQPTPGGVYSNQPQHI.

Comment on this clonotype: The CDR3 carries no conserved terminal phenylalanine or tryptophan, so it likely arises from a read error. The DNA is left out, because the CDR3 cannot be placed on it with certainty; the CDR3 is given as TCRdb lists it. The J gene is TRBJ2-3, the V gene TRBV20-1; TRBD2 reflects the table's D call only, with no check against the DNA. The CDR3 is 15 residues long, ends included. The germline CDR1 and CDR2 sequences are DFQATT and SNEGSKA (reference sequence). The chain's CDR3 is CSASTSGILEDTRYY.

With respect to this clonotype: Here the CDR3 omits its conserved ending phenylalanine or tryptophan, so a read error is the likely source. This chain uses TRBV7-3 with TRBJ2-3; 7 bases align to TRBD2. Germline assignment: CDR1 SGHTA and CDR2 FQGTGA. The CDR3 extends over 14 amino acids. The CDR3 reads CASSRGESKDTQYL. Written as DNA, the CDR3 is TGTGCCAGCAGTCGGGGGGAGAGCAAAGATACGCAGTATCTT.

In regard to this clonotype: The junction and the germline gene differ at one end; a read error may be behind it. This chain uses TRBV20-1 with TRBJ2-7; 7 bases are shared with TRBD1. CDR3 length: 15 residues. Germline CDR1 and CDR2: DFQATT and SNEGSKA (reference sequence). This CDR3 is CSAREFAGGPYEQYF. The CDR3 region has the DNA TGCAGTGCTAGAGAGTTCGCAGGGGGTCCCTATGAGCAGTACTTC.

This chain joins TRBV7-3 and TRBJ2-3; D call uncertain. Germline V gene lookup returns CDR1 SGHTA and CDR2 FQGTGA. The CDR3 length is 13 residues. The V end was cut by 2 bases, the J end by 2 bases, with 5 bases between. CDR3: CASSLDFTDTQYF. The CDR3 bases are TGTGCCAGCAGCTTAGACTTCACAGATACGCAGTATTTT.

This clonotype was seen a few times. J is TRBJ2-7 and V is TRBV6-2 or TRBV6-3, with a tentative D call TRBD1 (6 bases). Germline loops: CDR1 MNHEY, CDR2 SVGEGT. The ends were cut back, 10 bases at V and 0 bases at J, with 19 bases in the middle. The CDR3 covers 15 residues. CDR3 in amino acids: CANSKTGSNSYEQYF. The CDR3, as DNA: TGTGCCAATAGTAAAACAGGGTCAAACTCCTACGAGCAGTACTTC.

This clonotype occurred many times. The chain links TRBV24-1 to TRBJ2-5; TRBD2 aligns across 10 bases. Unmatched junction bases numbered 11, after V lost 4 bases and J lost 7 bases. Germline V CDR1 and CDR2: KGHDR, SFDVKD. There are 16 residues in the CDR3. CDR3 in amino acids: CATSDQGLADGGTQYF. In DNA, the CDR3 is TGTGCCACCAGTGACCAAGGACTAGCGGACGGGGGGACCCAGTACTTC.

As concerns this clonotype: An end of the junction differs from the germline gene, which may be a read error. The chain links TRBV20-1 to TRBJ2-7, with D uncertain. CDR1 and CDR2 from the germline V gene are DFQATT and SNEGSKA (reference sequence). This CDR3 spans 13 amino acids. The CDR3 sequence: CIARDRSEYERYF. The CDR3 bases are TGCATTGCTAGAGACCGGTCAGAATACGAGCGGTACTTC.

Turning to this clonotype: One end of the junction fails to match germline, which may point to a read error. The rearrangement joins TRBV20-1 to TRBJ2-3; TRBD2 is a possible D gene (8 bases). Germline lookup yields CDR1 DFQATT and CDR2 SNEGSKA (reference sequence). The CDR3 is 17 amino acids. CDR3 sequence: CSAGGPGTSGSIDTQYF. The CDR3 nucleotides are TGCAGTGCAGGGGGCCCCGGGACTAGTGGAAGCATAGATACGCAGTATTTT.

CDR3 residues: CSARDPTSTGGGTEAFF. CDR3 DNA: TGCAGTGCTAGAGATCCCACCTCGACGGGAGGAGGGACTGAAGCTTTCTTT. V usage is TRBV20-1 and J usage is TRBJ1-1; D is uncertain. Trimming removed 0 bases at V and 5 bases at J, with 22 bases between. The germline V gene has CDR1 DFQATT and CDR2 SNEGSKA (reference sequence). This CDR3 comprises 17 residues.

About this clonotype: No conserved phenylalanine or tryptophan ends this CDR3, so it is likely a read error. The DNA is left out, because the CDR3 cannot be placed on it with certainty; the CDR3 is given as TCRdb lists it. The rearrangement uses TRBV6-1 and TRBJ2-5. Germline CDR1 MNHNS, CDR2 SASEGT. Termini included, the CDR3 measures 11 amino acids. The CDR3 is CASSISRTQYL.